This T cell receptor (beta chain) was sequenced during a study of diagnostic markers for celiac disease (dated by TCRdb to the early 2020s). A word on this clonotype: This receptor's antigen is unknown.

Sequencing instrument: Illumina MiSeq. The reads underwent TCRdb reprocessing, giving one record for each CDR3 protein sequence and no DNA. The sample's own table lists 400 to 450 distinct CDR3 sequences. Around 81% of the sample lies in the top ten. As encoded in the germline V gene (reference sequence), CDR1 is LNHNV while CDR2 is YYDKDF. The CDR3, from cysteine to phenylalanine, totals 19 residues. The entry carries no DNA sequence. The rearrangement combines TRBV15 with TRBJ2-7; the TRBD1 assignment by TCRdb is unverifiable without DNA. The clonotype was recovered from a human donor. Sequencing input: either unsorted cells or a sorted T cell fraction (not recorded which). Here the CDR3 is given as CATGGFPDIGGIPASEQYF. Full variable domain (CDR3 extended with the reference TRBV15 and TRBJ2-7 proteins): DAMVIQNPRYQVTQFGKPVTLSCSQTLNHNVMYWYQQKSSQAPKLLFHYYDKDFNNEADTPDNFQSRRPNTSFCFLDIRSPGLGDTAMYLCATGGFPDIGGIPASEQYFGPGTRLTVT.